This TCR beta chain was sequenced for a study of response to subunit inactivated influenza vaccine. Study-wide results and limits: The authors suggested that few new T cells are recruited per seasonal influenza vaccination.

TCRdb called the RT-PCR reads again in MiXCR, with one record for every CDR3 protein. The sample yields about half a million distinct CDR3 sequences, approximately 7.1% seen once. This clonotype occurred many times. Its cognate antigen is unknown. This CDR3 has 12 residues. Germline V gene sequence: CDR1 DFQATT, CDR2 SNEGSKA (reference sequence). Sequencing was performed on PBMCs from blood, taken less than 30 months after vaccination. The chain combines TRBV20-1 with TRBJ2-7, with TRBD1 matching over 7 bases. The receptor comes from a man in his fifties or sixties who received an inactivated influenza vaccine. As DNA, the CDR3 is TGCAGCTTCCAAAACAGGGGCTACGAGCAGTACTTC. Translating gives CSFQNRGYEQYF.